These T cell receptor beta chains were read from a single sample in a study of glioma-infiltrating T cells. TCRdb processed the multiplex PCR reads anew with MiXCR; each CDR3 protein has one entry. Of 16,000 or so distinct CDR3 sequences in the sample, roughly 60% were seen once. The sample taken for sequencing was glioma tissue, nonneoplastic brain tissue, or PBMCs (not recorded which). The receptors were gathered from a human donor with low-grade glioma or glioblastoma, undergoing nonglioma brain surgery, or in good health (not recorded which). The CDR3 runs from the conserved cysteine through the conserved F or W. The order of the fields is J gene, D gene, V gene, clone size, CDR3 DNA, CDR3 protein. D genes are given only for firm matches. Clone size is shown for a subset of rows, as once, few, many or a class of expanded clone.

J gene: TRBJ1-5
D gene: NA
V gene: TRBV6-9
clone size: NA
CDR3 DNA: TGTGCCAGCAGTTACCAAGGTAAGCCCCAGCGTTTT
CDR3 protein: CASSYQGKPQRF

J gene: TRBJ2-2
D gene: NA
V gene: TRBV6-2/TRBV6-3
clone size: NA
CDR3 DNA: TGTGCCAGCAGTCAGAACACCGGGGAGCTGTTTTTT
CDR3 protein: CASSQNTGELFF

J gene: TRBJ1-1
D gene: NA
V gene: TRBV18
clone size: once
CDR3 DNA: TGTGCCAGCTCACCAAGGGGCACATGGATGAACACTGAAGCTTTCTTT
CDR3 protein: CASSPRGTWMNTEAFF

J gene: TRBJ1-3
D gene: TRBD1
V gene: TRBV6-5
clone size: NA
CDR3 DNA: TGTGCCAGCAGTTACGCGGGACAGTTGATATCTGGAAACACCATATATTTT
CDR3 protein: CASSYAGQLISGNTIYF

J gene: TRBJ1-4
D gene: NA
V gene: TRBV5-8
clone size: many
CDR3 DNA: TGTGCCAGCAGCCCTCCTCGTGGGACCACAAACGATGAAAAACTGTTTTTT
CDR3 protein: CASSPPRGTTNDEKLFF

J gene: TRBJ2-3
D gene: TRBD2
V gene: TRBV6-1
clone size: NA
CDR3 DNA: TGTGCCAGCCAGACTAGCGGGGCGGCAGATACGCAGTATTTT
CDR3 protein: CASQTSGAADTQYF

J gene: TRBJ1-4
D gene: NA
V gene: TRBV4-2
clone size: many
CDR3 DNA: TGTGCCAGCAGCCAAGATGGCCCACGGCAGGAAAAACTGTTTTTT
CDR3 protein: CASSQDGPRQEKLFF

J gene: TRBJ1-1
D gene: TRBD1
V gene: TRBV13
clone size: once
CDR3 DNA: TGTGCCAGCAGCACGACAGGGGGCAACGCTGAAGCTTTCTTT
CDR3 protein: CASSTTGGNAEAFF

J gene: TRBJ1-5
D gene: NA
V gene: TRBV20-1
clone size: few
CDR3 DNA: TGCAGTGCTAGAGGGCAGCGCAATCAGCCCCAGCATTTT
CDR3 protein: CSARGQRNQPQHF

J gene: TRBJ2-3
D gene: NA
V gene: TRBV6-2/TRBV6-3
clone size: medium-sized
CDR3 DNA: TGTGCCAGCAGTTTAGAGTTCGGCACAGATACGCAGTATTTT
CDR3 protein: CASSLEFGTDTQYF

J gene: TRBJ2-1
D gene: NA
V gene: TRBV3-1
clone size: many
CDR3 DNA: TGTGCCAGCAGCAGAAGAATGAATGAGCAGTTCTTC
CDR3 protein: CASSRRMNEQFF

J gene: TRBJ2-1
D gene: NA
V gene: TRBV2
clone size: NA
CDR3 DNA: TGTGCCAGCAATCTCTTCGGGGAGTCTTGTAATGAGCAGTTCTTC
CDR3 protein: CASNLFGESCNEQFF

J gene: TRBJ2-7
D gene: NA
V gene: TRBV6-9
clone size: NA
CDR3 DNA: TGTGCCAGCAGTTCCTGGGCAAACCCGGTAGACGAGCAGTACTTC
CDR3 protein: CASSSWANPVDEQYF

J gene: TRBJ1-2
D gene: NA
V gene: TRBV9
clone size: many
CDR3 DNA: TGTGCCAGCAGCGTAGGGGCCGGACCAGACGAGAAAGGCTACACCTTC
CDR3 protein: CASSVGAGPDEKGYTF

J gene: TRBJ2-7
D gene: TRBD2
V gene: TRBV20-1
clone size: few
CDR3 DNA: TGCAGTGCTAGAGGAGCGGGGGCATGGACGTACGAGCAGTACTTC
CDR3 protein: CSARGAGAWTYEQYF

J gene: TRBJ1-5
D gene: NA
V gene: TRBV7-2
clone size: NA
CDR3 DNA: TGTGCCAGCAGCTTAGCGGGGGGTAGCAATCAGCCCCAGCATTTT
CDR3 protein: CASSLAGGSNQPQHF

J gene: TRBJ1-1
D gene: NA
V gene: TRBV6-4
clone size: many
CDR3 DNA: TGTGCCAGCAGTGAGGAGGGTTCGGGGGGAGCTTTCTTT
CDR3 protein: CASSEEGSGGAFF

J gene: TRBJ2-7
D gene: TRBD1
V gene: TRBV6-2/TRBV6-3
clone size: NA
CDR3 DNA: TGTGCCAGCAGTCACAGGGGGTACGAGCAGTACTTC
CDR3 protein: CASSHRGYEQYF

J gene: TRBJ2-3
D gene: TRBD2
V gene: TRBV20-1
clone size: NA
CDR3 DNA: TGCAGTGCTCATACAGGGGTTAGCGGGAGATTAGGCGCAGATACGCAGTATTTT
CDR3 protein: CSAHTGVSGRLGADTQYF

J gene: TRBJ2-7
D gene: TRBD2
V gene: TRBV6-2/TRBV6-3
clone size: NA
CDR3 DNA: TGTGCCAGCAGTTACTCCGGGGGGAGTCCCTACGAGCAGTACTTC
CDR3 protein: CASSYSGGSPYEQYF

J gene: TRBJ2-6
D gene: NA
V gene: TRBV20-1
clone size: NA
CDR3 DNA: TGCAGTGCTAGAGTGGGGGGCTCTGGGGCCAACGTCCTGACTTTC
CDR3 protein: CSARVGGSGANVLTF

J gene: TRBJ2-5
D gene: NA
V gene: TRBV29-1
clone size: many
CDR3 DNA: TGCAGCGTTTTGGACCCCGACGCCCAGTACTTC
CDR3 protein: CSVLDPDAQYF

J gene: TRBJ1-5
D gene: NA
V gene: TRBV27
clone size: NA
CDR3 DNA: TGTGCCAGCGGAATGGTGGGGGGCCCGAATCAGCCCCAGCATTTT
CDR3 protein: CASGMVGGPNQPQHF

J gene: TRBJ2-3
D gene: NA
V gene: TRBV6-2/TRBV6-3
clone size: once
CDR3 DNA: TGTGCCAGCAGTTACTCGAAGGGAACTACGCAGTATTTT
CDR3 protein: CASSYSKGTTQYF

J gene: TRBJ2-1
D gene: TRBD2
V gene: TRBV6-6
clone size: NA
CDR3 DNA: TGTGCCAGTCGGGACTACTCCTCCTACAATGGGCAGTTCTTC
CDR3 protein: CASRDYSSYNGQFF

J gene: TRBJ1-5
D gene: NA
V gene: TRBV6-1
clone size: NA
CDR3 DNA: TGTGCCAGCAGTCCCGGACAGACTTATAGCAATCAGCCCCAGCATTTT
CDR3 protein: CASSPGQTYSNQPQHF

J gene: TRBJ2-3
D gene: TRBD2
V gene: TRBV20-1
clone size: NA
CDR3 DNA: TGCAGTGATATCGGGGGAGGGGATGTGACAGATACGCAGTATTTT
CDR3 protein: CSDIGGGDVTDTQYF

J gene: TRBJ1-1
D gene: NA
V gene: TRBV10-3
clone size: NA
CDR3 DNA: TGTGCCATCAGGGGGACAACCTCAGTGAACACTGAAGCTTTCTTT
CDR3 protein: CAIRGTTSVNTEAFF

J gene: TRBJ1-5
D gene: NA
V gene: TRBV15
clone size: NA
CDR3 DNA: TGTGCCACCAGCATAAAGGGACTGGAAAGCGATCAGCCCCAGCATTTT
CDR3 protein: CATSIKGLESDQPQHF

J gene: TRBJ1-5
D gene: TRBD1
V gene: TRBV2
clone size: once
CDR3 DNA: TGTGCCAGCAGTGGACAGGGTAATCAGCCCCAGCATTTT
CDR3 protein: CASSGQGNQPQHF

J gene: TRBJ1-2
D gene: NA
V gene: TRBV5-5
clone size: few
CDR3 DNA: TGTGCCAGCAGCTTGATTGGGGGCTACACCTTC
CDR3 protein: CASSLIGGYTF

J gene: TRBJ2-3
D gene: NA
V gene: TRBV6-2/TRBV6-3
clone size: once
CDR3 DNA: TGTGCCAGCAGTTGCGGGGGCCCCCATCGAGATACGCAGTATTTT
CDR3 protein: CASSCGGPHRDTQYF

J gene: TRBJ2-1
D gene: NA
V gene: TRBV20-1
clone size: once
CDR3 DNA: TGCAGTTCCCTGCCCCCGGTGAGATACAATGAGCAGTTCTTC
CDR3 protein: CSSLPPVRYNEQFF

J gene: TRBJ2-5
D gene: NA
V gene: TRBV6-2/TRBV6-3
clone size: NA
CDR3 DNA: TGTGCCAGCAGTGAACGGGGCCGACAAGAGACCCAGTACTTC
CDR3 protein: CASSERGRQETQYF

J gene: TRBJ1-2
D gene: TRBD1
V gene: TRBV27
clone size: NA
CDR3 DNA: TGTGCCAGCAGTATGTCCGGGACAGCTAACTATGGCTACACCTTC
CDR3 protein: CASSMSGTANYGYTF

J gene: TRBJ1-1
D gene: TRBD1
V gene: TRBV27
clone size: few
CDR3 DNA: TGTGCCAGCAGTTTACTACAGGGGGGGGAGAACACTGAAGCTTTCTTT
CDR3 protein: CASSLLQGGENTEAFF

J gene: TRBJ2-7
D gene: NA
V gene: TRBV28
clone size: NA
CDR3 DNA: TGTGCCAGCAGTCCCTACTCTTACGAGCAGTACTTC
CDR3 protein: CASSPYSYEQYF

J gene: TRBJ1-5
D gene: NA
V gene: TRBV6-2/TRBV6-3
clone size: NA
CDR3 DNA: TGTGCCAGCAGTTACCTGACAGGTGATCAGCCCCAGCATTTT
CDR3 protein: CASSYLTGDQPQHF

J gene: TRBJ1-1
D gene: NA
V gene: TRBV28
clone size: few
CDR3 DNA: TGTGCCAGCAGTTTGAGTCGGCTGAACACTGAAGCTTTCTTT
CDR3 protein: CASSLSRLNTEAFF

J gene: TRBJ1-1
D gene: TRBD1
V gene: TRBV20-1
clone size: NA
CDR3 DNA: TGCAGTGCTAGTTCGACAGGGGACACTGAAGCTTTCTTT
CDR3 protein: CSASSTGDTEAFF

J gene: TRBJ1-2
D gene: NA
V gene: TRBV6-2/TRBV6-3
clone size: NA
CDR3 DNA: TGTGCCAGCAGGGCCCCGGGGACCTATGGCTACACCTTC
CDR3 protein: CASRAPGTYGYTF

J gene: TRBJ1-1
D gene: NA
V gene: TRBV7-2
clone size: NA
CDR3 DNA: TGTGCCAGCAGCTCCCCAGGGCGTGGGGCTTTCTTT
CDR3 protein: CASSSPGRGAFF

J gene: TRBJ2-3
D gene: TRBD1
V gene: TRBV6-6
clone size: once
CDR3 DNA: TGTGCCAGCAGTTACCGGGACAGGGGAGTGAGATTTAGGCAGTATTTT
CDR3 protein: CASSYRDRGVRFRQYF

J gene: TRBJ1-4
D gene: TRBD1
V gene: TRBV20-1
clone size: once
CDR3 DNA: TGCAGCGCTGGAACAACAGGGGGACCAACTGAAAAACTGTTTTTT
CDR3 protein: CSAGTTGGPTEKLFF

J gene: TRBJ1-5
D gene: NA
V gene: TRBV6-1
clone size: NA
CDR3 DNA: TGTGCCAGCAGCTCTCCCGGGGCTGGGAAGCCCCAGCATTTT
CDR3 protein: CASSSPGAGKPQHF

J gene: TRBJ1-1
D gene: NA
V gene: TRBV6-9
clone size: NA
CDR3 DNA: TGTGCCAGCAGTTACGTGGGGACCTACACTGAAGCTTTCTTT
CDR3 protein: CASSYVGTYTEAFF

J gene: TRBJ1-1
D gene: TRBD1
V gene: TRBV27
clone size: NA
CDR3 DNA: TGTGCCAGCAGTTTGGGGACAGCGCATAGGAACACTGAAGCTTTCTTT
CDR3 protein: CASSLGTAHRNTEAFF

J gene: TRBJ1-1
D gene: TRBD1
V gene: TRBV15
clone size: NA
CDR3 DNA: TGTGCCACCAGCAGAGACAGCGACAGGGGGAGGATTATGAACACTGGAGCTTTCTTT
CDR3 protein: CATSRDSDRGRIMNTGAFF

J gene: TRBJ2-7
D gene: NA
V gene: TRBV6-1
clone size: NA
CDR3 DNA: TGTGCCAGCAGTTTACAGGGCTACGAGCAGTACTTC
CDR3 protein: CASSLQGYEQYF

J gene: TRBJ1-2
D gene: NA
V gene: TRBV2
clone size: NA
CDR3 DNA: TGTGCCAGCAGTGGAAGGCCTACCTATGGCTACACCTTC
CDR3 protein: CASSGRPTYGYTF